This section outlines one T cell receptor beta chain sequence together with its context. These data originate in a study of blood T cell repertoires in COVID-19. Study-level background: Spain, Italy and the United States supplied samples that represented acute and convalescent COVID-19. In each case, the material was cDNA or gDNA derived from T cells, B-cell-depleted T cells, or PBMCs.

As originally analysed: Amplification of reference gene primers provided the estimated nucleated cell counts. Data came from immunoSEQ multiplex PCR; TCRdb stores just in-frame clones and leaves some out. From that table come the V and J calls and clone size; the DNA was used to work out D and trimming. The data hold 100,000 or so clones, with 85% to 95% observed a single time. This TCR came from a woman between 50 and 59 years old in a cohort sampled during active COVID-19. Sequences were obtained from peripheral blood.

The CDR3 spells CASSLALAGGETQYF. CDR3 sequence (DNA): TGTGCCAGCAGTTTAGCGCTAGCGGGAGGAGAGACCCAGTACTTC. This chain joins TRBV28 and TRBJ2-5; 11 bases line up with TRBD2. Germline CDR1 MDHEN, CDR2 SYDVKM. V dropped 2 bases and J dropped 4; count of bases not matched to a gene: 3. This CDR3 comprises 15 residues.